Listed below are T cell receptor beta chains from one sample, sequenced in a study of cytomegalovirus exposure and HLA in healthy donors. Generated by immunoSEQ multiplex PCR, the TCRdb table keeps only in-frame clones and is missing some. This table has about 400,000 clones, roughly 88% appearing once. The source material was PBMCs. The receptors here all came from a woman between 18 and 29 years old in good health and CMV-seronegative. Each CDR3 is given with its conserved first and last residue. A D gene is named only where the DNA matches it firmly. Rows may omit the clone size; those that give it use once, few, many or a size class.

j_call | v_call | clone_size | d_call | cdr3_nt | cdr3_aa
TRBJ2-7 | TRBV15 | NA | TRBD1 | TGTGCCACCAGCATGGGACAGGCCTACGAGCAGTACTTC | CATSMGQAYEQYF
TRBJ1-1 | TRBV4-1 | NA | NA | TGCGCCAGCAGCCAACCCCGGGGTACGAACACTGAAGCTTTCTTT | CASSQPRGTNTEAFF
TRBJ2-1 | TRBV9 | NA | NA | TGTGCCAGCAGTCGGGATTCTGTTGGGAATGAGCAGTTCTTC | CASSRDSVGNEQFF
TRBJ1-2 | TRBV5-1 | NA | TRBD1 | TGCGCCAGCAGCCCTGGACAGGTATTGCCCTTGGGCGGCTACACCTTC | CASSPGQVLPLGGYTF
TRBJ2-3 | TRBV27 | NA | TRBD2 | TGTGCCAGCAGTTTACTCGGGACTAGCGGGAGCACAGATACGCAGTATTTT | CASSLLGTSGSTDTQYF
TRBJ2-1 | TRBV4-2 | NA | NA | TGTGCCAGCAGCCAAGAAGCCCTTATCTACAATGAGCAGTTCTTC | CASSQEALIYNEQFF
TRBJ1-2 | TRBV5-6 | NA | TRBD1 | TGTGCCAGCAGCCCTATCAGGGGGAGGAGGGCTAACTATGGCTACACCTTC | CASSPIRGRRANYGYTF
TRBJ1-4 | TRBV6-1 | NA | NA | TGTGCCAGCGGCGCAGGGGCAACTAATGAAAAACTGTTTTTT | CASGAGATNEKLFF
TRBJ2-7 | TRBV7-9 | once | NA | TGTGCCAGCAGCTTAGATTCCGATACATACGACGAGCAGTACTTC | CASSLDSDTYDEQYF
TRBJ2-7 | TRBV4-2 | NA | TRBD2 | TGTGCCAGCAGCCAAGATCTAGCGGGGGGGTACGAGCAGTACTTC | CASSQDLAGGYEQYF
TRBJ1-2 | TRBV4-1 | NA | TRBD1 | TGCGCCAGCAGCCACTCCCTCGGACAGGTGGCTAACTATGGCTACACCTTC | CASSHSLGQVANYGYTF
TRBJ2-1 | TRBV27 | once | TRBD2 | TGTGCCAGCAGTTGGACTAGCGAAAATGAGCAGTTCTTC | CASSWTSENEQFF
TRBJ1-2 | TRBV29-1 | NA | TRBD1 | TGCAGCGTCGGACAGGGTAACTATGGCTACACCTTC | CSVGQGNYGYTF
TRBJ1-2 | TRBV28 | NA | NA | TGTGCCAGCAGTCTCCGAGGGGACTACTATGGCTACACCTTC | CASSLRGDYYGYTF
TRBJ2-2 | TRBV9 | NA | TRBD1 | TGTGCCAGCAGCGTAGTGGACAGGGGGCCCCCCGGGGAGCTGTTTTTT | CASSVVDRGPPGELFF
TRBJ2-7 | TRBV11-2 | NA | NA | TGTGCCAGCAGGGAGTGGAGGAGCTCCTACGAGCAGTACTTC | CASREWRSSYEQYF
TRBJ2-2 | TRBV30 | NA | NA | TGTGCCGGCCCAGGGCAGGCCGGGGAGCTGTTTTTT | CAGPGQAGELFF
TRBJ1-2 | TRBV28 | NA | TRBD1 | TGTGCCAGCAGCACAGGGGTGCCCTATGGCTACACCTTC | CASSTGVPYGYTF
TRBJ1-2 | TRBV6-6 | NA | TRBD1 | TGTGCCAGCAGTCCCCGGGACAGACACTATGGCTACACCTTC | CASSPRDRHYGYTF
TRBJ2-7 | TRBV25-1 | NA | TRBD2 | TGTGCCAGCAGTGAATATATGAGCGGGGGTACCTCCTACGAGCAGTACTTC | CASSEYMSGGTSYEQYF
TRBJ2-1 | TRBV9 | NA | TRBD2 | TGTGCCAGCAGCGGGACTAGCGGGAGTAATGAGCAGTTCTTC | CASSGTSGSNEQFF
TRBJ2-3 | TRBV2 | NA | TRBD1 | TGTGCCAGCAGCGTAACTCAGGACAGGGGTCGGTATCCAGATACGCAGTATTTT | CASSVTQDRGRYPDTQYF